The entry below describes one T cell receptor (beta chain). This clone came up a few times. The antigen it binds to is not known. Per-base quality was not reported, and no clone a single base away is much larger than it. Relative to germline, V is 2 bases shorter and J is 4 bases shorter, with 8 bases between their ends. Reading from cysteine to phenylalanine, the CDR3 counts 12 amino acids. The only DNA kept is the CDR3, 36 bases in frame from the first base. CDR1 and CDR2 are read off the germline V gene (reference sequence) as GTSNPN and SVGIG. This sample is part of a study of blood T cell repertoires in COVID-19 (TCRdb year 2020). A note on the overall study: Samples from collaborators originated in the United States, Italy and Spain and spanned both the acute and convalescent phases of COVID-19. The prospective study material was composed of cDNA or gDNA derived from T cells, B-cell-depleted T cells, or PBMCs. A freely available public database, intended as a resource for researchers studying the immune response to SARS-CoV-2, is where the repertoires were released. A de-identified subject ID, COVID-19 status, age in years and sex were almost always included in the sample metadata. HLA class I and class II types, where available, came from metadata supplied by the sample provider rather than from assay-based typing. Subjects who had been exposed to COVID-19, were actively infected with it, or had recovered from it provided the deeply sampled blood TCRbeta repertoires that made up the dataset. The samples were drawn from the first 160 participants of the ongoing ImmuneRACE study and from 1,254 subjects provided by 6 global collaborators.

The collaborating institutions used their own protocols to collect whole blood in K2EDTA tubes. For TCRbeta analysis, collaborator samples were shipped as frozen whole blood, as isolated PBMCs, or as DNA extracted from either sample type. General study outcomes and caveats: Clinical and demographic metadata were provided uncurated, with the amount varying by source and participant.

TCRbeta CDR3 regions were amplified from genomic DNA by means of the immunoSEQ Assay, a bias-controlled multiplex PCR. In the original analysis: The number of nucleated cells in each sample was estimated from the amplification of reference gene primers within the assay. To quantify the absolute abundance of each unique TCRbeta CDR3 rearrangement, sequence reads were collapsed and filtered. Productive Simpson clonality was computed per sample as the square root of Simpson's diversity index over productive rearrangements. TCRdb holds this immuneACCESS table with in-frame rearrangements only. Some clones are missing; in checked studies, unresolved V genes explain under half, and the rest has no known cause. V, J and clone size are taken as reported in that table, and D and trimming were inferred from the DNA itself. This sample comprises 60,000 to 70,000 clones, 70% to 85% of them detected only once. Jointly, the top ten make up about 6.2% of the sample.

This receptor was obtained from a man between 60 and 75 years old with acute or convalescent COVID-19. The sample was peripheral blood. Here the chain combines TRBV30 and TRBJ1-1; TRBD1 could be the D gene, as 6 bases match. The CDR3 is CAWSSRGTEAFF. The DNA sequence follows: TGTGCCTGGAGTAGCAGGGGCACTGAAGCTTTCTTT.